The 20 T cell receptor beta chains below all came from one sample that was sequenced in a study of T cells of healthy individuals. TCRdb analysed the 5' RACE reads with MiXCR anew, one entry per CDR3 protein. The sample lists roughly 87,000 distinct CDR3 sequences, roughly a sixth occurring once. The source of these receptors is a human donor in good health.

This chain links TRBV12-3 or TRBV12-4 with TRBJ1-4; 9 bases match TRBD1. The CDR3 extends over 14 amino acids. Trimming at V came to 6 bases and at J to 11 bases, leaving 10 bases not matched to a gene. This chain's CDR3 is CASSPLDRGGKLFF. CDR3 coding DNA: TGTGCCAGCAGCCCACTGGACAGGGGAGGCAAACTGTTTTTT.

This clonotype occurred many times. V gene TRBV4-1 combines with J gene TRBJ2-3; D ambiguous. With 0 bases removed from V and 5 bases from J, the gap between germline ends came to 3 bases. This CDR3 contains 12 residues. CDR1 MGHRA and CDR2 YSYEKL come from the germline V gene. CDR3 protein: CASSQEGDTQYF. In nucleotides, the CDR3 is TGCGCCAGCAGCCAAGAGGGAGATACGCAGTATTTT.

This clonotype has a count of ten or more. V gene TRBV20-1 combines with J gene TRBJ1-5; D gene ambiguous. V was shortened by 4 bases and J by 7 bases, with 11 bases between the two germline ends. This CDR3 is 12 amino acids long. The germline CDR1 and CDR2 sequences are DFQATT and SNEGSKA (reference sequence). The CDR3 DNA reads as TGCAGTGCTACCCTTGAGAGGCAGCCCCAGCATTTT. Translated: CSATLERQPQHF.

In this sample, this clonotype turned up once. The genes are TRBV7-2 and TRBJ2-7; D could derive from TRBD1 or TRBD2 (6 bases each). This CDR3 region has 14 residues. V was clipped by 6 bases and J by 0 bases, with 12 bases between them. Germline V gene sequence: CDR1 SGHTA, CDR2 FQGNSA. CDR3 sequence: CASRPGGPSYEQYF. The CDR3 DNA is TGTGCCAGCAGGCCCGGGGGCCCCTCCTACGAGCAGTACTTC.

This clonotype was found a few times. This CDR3 reads CSVGVPGFSTDTQYF. The CDR3 region has the DNA TGCAGCGTTGGGGTGCCGGGTTTCAGCACAGATACGCAGTATTTT. The genes are TRBV29-1 and TRBJ2-3; D is undetermined. Germline CDR1 and CDR2: SQVTM and ANQGSEA. The CDR3 contains 15 residues. Trimming removed 4 bases from V and 0 bases from J, with 14 bases in between.

This chain joins TRBV28 and TRBJ2-6; no definite D call. The V and J ends lost 3 bases and 4 bases respectively, with 7 bases between them. The CDR3 extends over 14 amino acids. CDR1 and CDR2 from the germline V gene are MDHEN and SYDVKM. CDR3 amino acids: CASSLGWGANVLTF. CDR3 sequence (DNA): TGTGCCAGCAGTTTGGGGTGGGGGGCCAACGTCCTGACTTTC.

This clonotype appeared many times. The chain couples TRBV20-1 to TRBJ1-5; TRBD1 matches 12 bases. The CDR3 length is 14 residues. V was clipped by 6 bases and J by 5 bases; unmatched bases: 5. In germline, CDR1 is DFQATT, CDR2 SNEGSKA (reference sequence). The CDR3 is CSAPGQGAYQPQHF. The CDR3 DNA sequence: TGCAGTGCCCCGGGACAGGGGGCCTATCAGCCCCAGCATTTT.

This clonotype was detected only a few times. The chain is built from TRBV5-8 and TRBJ1-5, with 11 bases fitting TRBD1. J gave up 5 bases and V 0 bases, and 1 base lay outside the gene matches. From germline, CDR1 is SGHTS and CDR2 YDEGEE. This CDR3 has 15 amino acids. CDR3 DNA: TGTGCCAGCAGCTTGGGGACAGGGGGCCATCAGCCCCAGCATTTT. It yields the protein CASSLGTGGHQPQHF. Combining the CDR3 with reference TRBV5-8 and TRBJ1-5 gives the whole variable domain EAGVTQSPTHLIKTRGQQATLRCSPISGHTSVYWYQQALGLGLQFLLWYDEGEERNRGNFPPRFSGRQFPNYSSELNVNALELEDSALYLCASSLGTGGHQPQHFGDGTRLSIL.

The chain links TRBV3-1 to TRBJ2-2; D not resolved. The germline gives CDR1 LGHDT, CDR2 YNNKEL (reference sequence). This CDR3 region has 16 residues. Deletions cut 1 base from V and 4 bases from J, with 13 bases between. The CDR3 region has the DNA TGTGCCAGCAGCCAAGTTTCCAGTCCTTCCACCGGGGAGCTGTTTTTT. Translation: CASSQVSSPSTGELFF.

Written as DNA, the CDR3 is TGTGCCAGCAGTCCGCAGGGAAATCAGCCCCAGCATTTT. This encodes CASSPQGNQPQHF. The V call is TRBV6-1, the J call TRBJ1-5; possible D gene TRBD1, 5 bases. The germline V gene has CDR1 MNHNS and CDR2 SASEGT. The CDR3 loop spans 13 amino acids. Between the trimmed V and J ends, which lost 5 bases and 4 bases, there was a span of 9 bases.

This clonotype was counted many times. This chain connects TRBV6-5 to TRBJ2-7; 8 bases are shared with TRBD2. Per germline, CDR1 MNHEY and CDR2 SVGAGI. With 3 bases clipped from V and 2 bases from J, the junction kept 3 bases outside the gene matches. This CDR3 comprises 14 residues. The CDR3 loop reads CASSYRRGAYEQYF. The CDR3 DNA sequence: TGTGCCAGCAGTTATCGGCGGGGGGCCTACGAGCAGTACTTC.

This clonotype appeared many times. The chain combines TRBV3-1 with TRBJ2-3; a weak D match, TRBD2 (5 bases). V was cut by 1 base and J by 3 bases, with 14 bases left in between. Germline V lookup: CDR1 LGHDT, CDR2 YNNKEL (reference sequence). The CDR3 runs 16 residues. In DNA, the CDR3 is TGTGCCAGCAGCCAAGCACTAGGCCCCCCGACAGATACGCAGTATTTT. Protein sequence: CASSQALGPPTDTQYF.

The V and J genes are TRBV7-6 and TRBJ2-1; 9 bases map to TRBD2. The V gene's germline CDR1 is SGHVS and CDR2 FNYEAQ. This CDR3 region has 14 residues. Losses at the gene ends were 3 bases for V and 8 bases for J; bases not matched to a gene: 5. In DNA, the CDR3 is TGTGCCAGCAGCTTGGGACTAGCTCTCGATGAGCAGTTCTTC. It codes for CASSLGLALDEQFF.

The chain is built from TRBV5-1 and TRBJ1-6; D remains unclear. In germline, CDR1 is SGHRS, CDR2 YFSETQ. With 0 bases removed from V and 10 bases from J, the gap between germline ends came to 8 bases. This CDR3 region has 13 residues. The CDR3 DNA is TGCGCCAGCAGCTTGGCCTACGACTCACCCCTCCACTTT. This codes for CASSLAYDSPLHF.

In this sample, this clonotype turned up a few times. The V gene is TRBV20-1, the J gene TRBJ1-5, with D unclear. The germline V and J ends were trimmed by 1 base and 5 bases, with 9 bases remaining between them. Germline V lookup: CDR1 DFQATT, CDR2 SNEGSKA (reference sequence). CDR3 length: 13 residues. This CDR3 is CSARGQMDQPQHF. The DNA of the CDR3 is TGCAGTGCTAGAGGGCAGATGGATCAGCCCCAGCATTTT.

The J gene is TRBJ2-1, the V gene TRBV7-9; 12 bases align to TRBD1. Germline trimming cut 1 base from V and 0 bases from J; bases unmatched to any gene: 10. CDR1 is SEHNR and CDR2 is FQNEAQ in the germline V gene (reference sequence). CDR3 length: 20 amino acids. This chain's CDR3 is CASSLGNRDRGLSSYNEQFF. CDR3 nucleotides: TGTGCCAGCAGCTTAGGAAACCGGGACAGGGGGCTCTCCTCCTACAATGAGCAGTTCTTC.

Many counts were recorded for this clonotype. V gene TRBV20-1 combines with J gene TRBJ1-5; D ambiguous. Germline values: CDR1 DFQATT, CDR2 SNEGSKA (reference sequence). The CDR3 runs to 13 residues. Deletions cut 4 bases from V and 9 bases from J, with 16 bases between. The CDR3 spells CSAIPGTVPPQHF. In DNA, the CDR3 is TGCAGTGCTATCCCCGGAACGGTGCCGCCCCAGCATTTT.

This clonotype was recorded a few times. This chain joins TRBV7-2 and TRBJ2-3, with D perhaps given as TRBD1 or TRBD2 (6 bases each). Trimming pared 5 bases from V and 2 bases from J, leaving 14 bases between. This CDR3 comprises 15 residues. Germline CDR1 SGHTA, CDR2 FQGNSA. In DNA form, the CDR3 reads TGTGCCAGCAGCGGGGGGCGGGAACTCACAGATACGCAGTATTTT. This gives the protein CASSGGRELTDTQYF.

There are a few counts of this clonotype. The chain uses TRBV5-1 and TRBJ1-1, with a tentative D call TRBD1 (6 bases). The CDR3 extends over 14 amino acids. The V end lost 7 bases, the J end lost 1 base, and 14 bases lay between the germline ends. The germline V gene has CDR1 SGHRS and CDR2 YFSETQ. This CDR3 is CASGYGQQNTEAFF. The CDR3 DNA reads as TGCGCCAGCGGCTACGGACAGCAGAACACTGAAGCTTTCTTT. The full variable domain, in which reference TRBV5-1 and TRBJ1-1 provide the parts outside the CDR3, is KAGVTQTPRYLIKTRGQQVTLSCSPISGHRSVSWYQQTPGQGLQFLFEYFSETQRNKGNFPGRFSGRQFSNSRSEMNVSTLELGDSALYLCASGYGQQNTEAFFGQGTRLTVV.

This clonotype appeared many times. The J gene is TRBJ1-2, the V gene TRBV5-4; no firm D call. The CDR3 has 15 residues. Trimming took off 0 bases at V and 8 bases at J, with 17 bases between the two ends. The germline V gene has CDR1 SGHNT and CDR2 YYREEE (reference sequence). CDR3 residues: CASSLVSGVARGYTF. The CDR3 region has the DNA TGTGCCAGCAGCTTGGTGTCAGGCGTTGCCCGGGGCTACACCTTC.